The 27 T cell receptor beta chains in this list originate from one sample, sequenced in a study of CD8 T cells in Susac syndrome. cDNA came from about 0.5 to 1 ug RNA primed by random hexamers. TCRdb called the immunoSEQ multiplex PCR reads again in MiXCR, with one record for every CDR3 protein. The data contain 250,000 or so distinct CDR3 sequences, around 95% of them singletons. Sequenced input: CD4+ T cells from PBMCs. The receptors come from a human donor with multiple sclerosis.

The chain uses TRBV3-1 and TRBJ1-1; tentative D call: TRBD1 (5 bases). CDR3 length equals 15 residues. CDR1 is LGHDT and CDR2 is YNNKEL in the germline V gene (reference sequence). V was shortened by 6 bases and J by 0 bases, with 14 bases between the two germline ends. CDR3 bases: TGTGCCAGCAGATCCGCAGGGACTATGAACACTGAAGCTTTCTTT. Protein sequence: CASRSAGTMNTEAFF.

V is TRBV18 and J is TRBJ1-2; a weak D match, TRBD1 (6 bases). The CDR3 has 13 amino acids. Germline loops: CDR1 KGHSH, CDR2 LQKENI. With 3 bases removed from V and 8 bases from J, the gap between germline ends came to 13 bases. The CDR3 region is CASSPLDSRGYTF. The CDR3 coding sequence is TGTGCCAGCTCACCCCTGGACAGTCGAGGCTACACCTTC.

The chain couples TRBV5-4 to TRBJ2-2, with D perhaps TRBD1 (7 bases). V was cut by 3 bases and J by 6 bases, with 12 bases left in between. The CDR3 is 14 residues long. CDR1 and CDR2 (germline): SGHNT, YYREEE (reference sequence). CDR3 DNA sequence: TGTGCCAGCAGCTCGACAGGGAGGCCCGGGGAGCTGTTTTTT. It specifies CASSSTGRPGELFF.

J is TRBJ1-1 and V is TRBV30; TRBD1 aligns across 7 bases. J was trimmed by 4 bases and V by 3 bases; bases with no gene match: 5. This CDR3 region has 13 residues. CDR1 and CDR2 from the germline V gene are GTSNPN and SVGIG (reference sequence). CDR3 sequence: CAWRSGGLTEAFF. CDR3 nucleotide sequence: TGTGCCTGGAGATCAGGGGGTCTCACTGAAGCTTTCTTT.

The chain combines TRBV6-2 or TRBV6-3 with TRBJ1-6; 9 nucleotides match TRBD1. The V gene end was trimmed by 7 bases and the J gene end by 10 bases; junction bases not matched to a gene: 11. Germline V lookup: CDR1 MNHEY, CDR2 SVGEGT. CDR3 length: 15 amino acids. Here the CDR3 reads CASTEGGTGRSPLHF. The CDR3 region has the DNA TGTGCCAGCACCGAAGGAGGGACAGGGCGCTCACCCCTCCACTTT.

The rearrangement links TRBV7-8 to TRBJ2-2; the match to TRBD1 covers 10 bases. V was clipped by 6 bases and J by 0 bases; unmatched bases: 7. CDR1 and CDR2 (germline): SGHVS, FQNEAQ. The CDR3 consists of 17 residues. The CDR3 reads CASRTTGGRTNTGELFF. In DNA, the CDR3 is TGTGCCAGCAGGACGACAGGGGGCCGAACGAACACCGGGGAGCTGTTTTTT.

This clonotype has more than one count but fewer than ten. The V and J genes are TRBV6-5 and TRBJ1-2, with D unclear. Trimming shortened V by 2 bases and J by 4 bases, and 8 bases separated the two germline ends. The CDR3 covers 13 residues. The germline gives CDR1 MNHEY, CDR2 SVGAGI. CDR3 protein: CASSYRASYGYTF. The CDR3 DNA follows: TGTGCCAGCAGTTACAGGGCCTCCTATGGCTACACCTTC.

This sequence joins TRBV9 and TRBJ1-2; D might be TRBD1 (5 bases). V was shortened by 3 bases and J by 0 bases, with 12 bases between the two germline ends. Germline CDR1 and CDR2: SGDLS and YYNGEE. The CDR3 is made up of 15 amino acids. DNA for the CDR3: TGTGCCAGCAGCGCCCGGGACGGAACTAACTATGGCTACACCTTC. It encodes CASSARDGTNYGYTF. Full variable domain (missing parts from reference TRBV9 and TRBJ1-2): DSGVTQTPKHLITATGQRVTLRCSPRSGDLSVYWYQQSLDQGLQFLIQYYNGEERAKGNILERFSAQQFPDLHSELNLSSLELGDSALYFCASSARDGTNYGYTFGSGTRLTVV.

This sequence joins TRBV5-4 and TRBJ1-1, with D unclear. The V and J ends lost 4 bases and 3 bases respectively, with 10 bases between them. The CDR3 totals 13 residues. CDR1 SGHNT and CDR2 YYREEE come from the germline V gene (reference sequence). The CDR3 sequence: CASSTRRDTEAFF. CDR3 bases: TGTGCCAGCAGCACACGAAGGGACACTGAAGCTTTCTTT.

The V gene is TRBV5-1, the J gene TRBJ2-5; 8 positions agree with TRBD1. Unmatched junction bases numbered 6, after V lost 4 bases and J lost 1 base. CDR1 and CDR2 from the germline V gene are SGHRS and YFSETQ. This CDR3 contains 15 residues. CDR3 nucleotides: TGCGCCAGCAGCACCGACAGGGGCGGCCAAGAGACCCAGTACTTC. Amino acids: CASSTDRGGQETQYF.

The rearrangement joins TRBV20-1 to TRBJ2-5; D call uncertain. V was cut by 4 bases and J by 3 bases, with 6 bases left in between. The V gene's germline CDR1 is DFQATT and CDR2 SNEGSKA (reference sequence). CDR3 length equals 11 residues. The CDR3 sequence is CSATGKETQYF. DNA of the CDR3: TGCAGTGCTACAGGAAAAGAGACCCAGTACTTC.

The V gene is TRBV6-5, the J gene TRBJ2-5; no clear D. Trimming took off 3 bases at V and 5 bases at J, with 13 bases between the two ends. Germline CDR1 and CDR2: MNHEY and SVGAGI. This CDR3 contains 14 residues. The DNA of the CDR3 is TGTGCCAGCAGTTATCCCCCGGGTGGGGAGACCCAGTACTTC. Its translation: CASSYPPGGETQYF.

The DNA for the CDR3 is TGTGCCAGCAGTCCGACAGGGGGCTGGACCGGGGAGCTGTTTTTT. This encodes CASSPTGGWTGELFF. This chain joins TRBV28 and TRBJ2-2, with TRBD1 matching 10 bases. Germline V gene data show CDR1 as MDHEN and CDR2 as SYDVKM. The CDR3 has 15 amino acids. Trimming removed 5 bases from V and 5 bases from J; junction bases left unmatched: 5.

The DNA of the CDR3 is TGTGCCAGCAGCGTAGGGCCTAACGGGCAGGTCCATATATGGAGGTACGTC. This sequence encodes CASSVGPNGQVHIWRYV. V and J are TRBV9 and TRBJ2-7; D is ambiguous. This CDR3 is 17 amino acids long. V lost 0 bases and J lost 12, with 28 bases in between. Germline CDR1 SGDLS, CDR2 YYNGEE.

The genes are TRBV19 and TRBJ2-2, with D possibly matching TRBD2 (5 bases). The CDR3 length is 16 residues. Germline V gene lookup returns CDR1 LNHDA and CDR2 SQIVND (reference sequence). The V end was cut by 3 bases, the J end by 1 base, with 12 bases between. The CDR3 region is CASSIGEGWNTGELFF. DNA of the CDR3: TGTGCCAGTAGTATCGGTGAGGGTTGGAACACCGGGGAGCTGTTTTTT.

The V call is TRBV5-6, the J call TRBJ1-4; 7 bases align to TRBD1. Germline CDR1 is SGHDT and CDR2 is YYEEEE. This CDR3 region has 15 residues. The ends lost 4 bases at V and 0 bases at J; junction bases unmatched: 3. This CDR3 is CASSLTGATNEKLFF. In nucleotides, the CDR3 is TGTGCCAGCAGCCTAACAGGGGCAACTAATGAAAAACTGTTTTTT.

This sequence joins TRBV7-3 and TRBJ2-5; tentative D call: TRBD2 (6 bases). The germline V gene has CDR1 SGHTA and CDR2 FQGTGA. The CDR3 covers 15 residues. V shed 2 bases and J shed 5 bases, with 15 bases lying between them. The CDR3 coding sequence is TGTGCCAGCAGCTTACACGGGAGTGGTTCCGAGACCCAGTACTTC. It encodes CASSLHGSGSETQYF.

The V and J genes are TRBV7-9 and TRBJ2-3; D may be TRBD1 (6 bases). The germline V and J ends were trimmed by 8 bases and 2 bases, with 14 bases remaining between them. From germline, CDR1 is SEHNR and CDR2 FQNEAQ (reference sequence). The CDR3 loop spans 14 amino acids. The CDR3 here is CASVRDTYTDTQYF. The CDR3, as DNA: TGTGCCAGCGTACGGGACACATACACAGATACGCAGTATTTT.

The genes are TRBV5-1 and TRBJ2-5; 9 bases match TRBD1. The CDR3 loop spans 14 amino acids. Trimming took 6 bases from V and 1 from J; bases not matched to a gene: 4. CDR1 is SGHRS, CDR2 YFSETQ, per germline. DNA of the CDR3: TGCGCCAGCACGGACAGGGGACTCCAAGAGACCCAGTACTTC. Amino acid sequence: CASTDRGLQETQYF.

The V gene is TRBV3-1, the J gene TRBJ2-2, with unresolved D. The germline CDR1 and CDR2 sequences are LGHDT and YNNKEL (reference sequence). The CDR3 covers 13 residues. V gave up 6 bases and J gave up 0 bases, with 5 bases separating them. CDR3 in amino acids: CASRSANTGELFF. In nucleotides, the CDR3 is TGTGCCAGCAGGAGCGCGAACACCGGGGAGCTGTTTTTT.

The chain joins TRBV28 to TRBJ1-1, with a weak D call TRBD1 (6 bases). The V end lost 3 bases, the J end lost 10 bases, and 18 bases lay between the germline ends. The CDR3 length is 14 residues. The germline V gene has CDR1 MDHEN and CDR2 SYDVKM. The CDR3: CASSLSRGDIGAFF. The CDR3 region has the DNA TGTGCCAGCAGTTTGTCCCGAGGGGACATTGGAGCTTTCTTT.

The rearrangement links TRBV20-1 to TRBJ2-3; TRBD2 matches 12 bases. Germline CDR1 DFQATT, CDR2 SNEGSKA (reference sequence). The CDR3 contains 20 residues. V lost 3 bases and J lost 0; bases outside the gene matches: 16. As DNA, the CDR3 is TGCAGTGCTAGGCCAGGGTGGGTGCCCGGGACTAGCGGGAGCACAGATACGCAGTATTTT. Its translation: CSARPGWVPGTSGSTDTQYF.

The chain joins TRBV10-3 to TRBJ1-1; D unresolved. The CDR3 has 13 amino acids. V shed 4 bases and J shed 1 base, with 7 bases lying between them. From germline, CDR1 is ENHRY and CDR2 SYGVKD. The CDR3 DNA reads TGTGCCATCAGTGGACAAAAGAACACTGAAGCTTTCTTT. Its protein product is CAISGQKNTEAFF.

This chain joins TRBV20-1 and TRBJ1-4; unclear D gene. Germline loops: CDR1 DFQATT, CDR2 SNEGSKA (reference sequence). This CDR3 region has 13 residues. Trimming removed 4 bases at V and 0 bases at J, with 6 bases between. The CDR3 here is CSATATTNEKLFF. In DNA, the CDR3 is TGCAGTGCTACAGCTACAACTAATGAAAAACTGTTTTTT.

V gene TRBV23-1 combines with J gene TRBJ2-4; D may be TRBD2 (7 bases). TRBV23-1 is an ORF, with its function uncertain. Trimming pared 11 bases from V and 5 bases from J, leaving 25 bases between. The CDR3 loop spans 16 amino acids. CDR3 nucleotide sequence: TGCGCCGGTGGGGCCCCCGGGGGGACACGAGAAAACATTCAGTACTTC. This codes for CAGGAPGGTRENIQYF.

This clonotype was detected only once. The CDR3 DNA follows: TGTGCCAGCAGCCCCGCTCGGGGCCCCGGGCTTAATAATTCACCCCTCCACTTT. Translated, it gives CASSPARGPGLNNSPLHF. The rearrangement uses TRBV7-9 and TRBJ1-6; TRBD1 is a possible D gene (5 bases). This CDR3 spans 18 amino acids. The V end lost 5 bases, the J end lost 5 bases, and 22 bases lay between the germline ends. Germline V CDR1 and CDR2: SEHNR, FQNEAQ (reference sequence).

V gene TRBV5-1 combines with J gene TRBJ2-3, with 9 bases matching TRBD2. This CDR3 has 16 amino acids. Per the germline V gene, CDR1 is SGHRS and CDR2 is YFSETQ. With V trimmed by 6 bases and J by 5 bases, 13 bases remained unmatched. The CDR3 here is CASNGASGIAGDTQYF. As DNA, the CDR3 is TGCGCCAGCAACGGGGCTAGCGGGATAGCGGGAGATACGCAGTATTTT.